A selection of T cell receptor beta chains follows, all from one sample in a study of response to subunit inactivated influenza vaccine. MiXCR was run by TCRdb on the RT-PCR reads, yielding one entry per CDR3 protein. The sample consists of 500,000 to 600,000 distinct CDR3 sequences, approximately 12% of them appearing once. Here the sequenced sample was PBMCs from blood, taken about 6 weeks after vaccination. The receptors were gathered from a man aged 50 to 60 who received an inactivated influenza vaccine. CDR3s include the opening cysteine and the closing phenylalanine or tryptophan. A D gene is named only where the DNA matches it firmly. Clone size appears in some rows only: once, few, many, or a class for an expanded clone.

>TRBV10-3|TRBJ2-3|NA|few
TGTGCCATCCATCAGGGCTTAACTAGCACAGATACGCAGTATTTT
CAIHQGLTSTDTQYF
>TRBV6-2/TRBV6-3|TRBJ2-4|NA|many
TGTGCCAGCAGTCGGACATCCGAGCCTAGGTACATTCAGTACTTC
CASSRTSEPRYIQYF
>TRBV12-3/TRBV12-4|TRBJ2-7|TRBD2|NA
TGTGCCAGCAGCCCTAGCGGGAGGGGTGGCGAGCAGTACTTC
CASSPSGRGGEQYF
>TRBV6-5|TRBJ2-7|TRBD2|NA
TGTGCCAGCAGTTTGGAGGGGCTAGCGGGAGGTGCTTACGAGCAGTACTTC
CASSLEGLAGGAYEQYF
>TRBV28|TRBJ2-3|NA|few
TGTGCCAGCAGTTTCCGCGACTTCTATACGCAGTATTTT
CASSFRDFYTQYF
>TRBV4-3|TRBJ2-1|TRBD2|few
TGCGCCAGCAGCCAGGGGGGGGGTAGCGGGAGGGTCCCCTCCTACAATGAGCAGTTCTTC
CASSQGGGSGRVPSYNEQFF
>TRBV12-3/TRBV12-4|TRBJ2-1|NA|many
TGTGCCAGCAGCTCTTTTCCCCGTTTCTACAATGAGCAGTTCTTC
CASSSFPRFYNEQFF
>TRBV20-1|TRBJ2-1|NA|many
TGCAGTGCTAGAGGTCTAGCGTCCTACAATGAGCAGTTCTTC
CSARGLASYNEQFF
>TRBV29-1|TRBJ2-7|TRBD2|NA
TGCAGCGTTATAAGGACTAGCGGGAGCGACGAGCAGTACTTC
CSVIRTSGSDEQYF
>TRBV7-8|TRBJ1-5|NA|many
TGTGCCAGCAGCTCCGCTGACGGTTTCAATCAGCCCCAGCATTTT
CASSSADGFNQPQHF
>TRBV7-2|TRBJ2-5|NA|few
TGTGCCAGCAGCTCCTGGGCCCGCCCGGTTGAGACCCAGTACTTC
CASSSWARPVETQYF
>TRBV5-5|TRBJ2-3|NA|few
TGTGCCAGCAACCGGGACTTCGAGGTGCATACGCAGTATTTT
CASNRDFEVHTQYF
>TRBV7-2|TRBJ2-2|TRBD1|NA
TGTGCCAGCAGCTTAGTAGGGACAGGGCGAAACACCGGGGAGCTGTTTTTT
CASSLVGTGRNTGELFF
>TRBV20-1|TRBJ2-5|TRBD2|NA
TGCAGTGCTAGCCCACGTGGACTAGCGGGTGAAGAGACCCAGTACTTC
CSASPRGLAGEETQYF
>TRBV4-2|TRBJ2-7|NA|few
TGTGCCAGCAGCCAGGCGGACAGCGGAGAATACGAGCAGTACTTC
CASSQADSGEYEQYF
>TRBV7-8|TRBJ2-1|TRBD2|many
TGTGCCAGCAGCTATACAGGGAGCGGGAGGCTCTACAATGAGCAGTTCTTC
CASSYTGSGRLYNEQFF
>TRBV3-1|TRBJ1-6|NA|NA
TGTGCCAGCAGGTTGGGGTCTGAGAATTCACCCCTCCACTTT
CASRLGSENSPLHF
>TRBV10-3|TRBJ2-1|NA|many
TGTGCCATCAGTGATTCGGGGTCCTACAATGAGCAGTTCTTC
CAISDSGSYNEQFF
>TRBV20-1|TRBJ2-7|NA|many
TGCAGTGCTAGAGATTGGGCGGGTGTCTCCTACGAGCAGTACTTC
CSARDWAGVSYEQYF
>TRBV18|TRBJ2-7|NA|NA
TGTGCCAGCACCCGGGGGCACACCCCCTCCTACGAGCAGTACTTC
CASTRGHTPSYEQYF
>TRBV7-2|TRBJ2-7|TRBD1|NA
TGTGCCAGCAGCTCCCAAGGGGGCCAGTACGAGCAGTACTTC
CASSSQGGQYEQYF
>TRBV2|TRBJ1-6|NA|few
TGTGCCAGCAGTCCTCGACAGGTTGATAATTCACCCCTCCACTTT
CASSPRQVDNSPLHF
>TRBV3-1|TRBJ1-3|NA|few
TGTGCCAGCAGCCACCCAGTCCCGAACTATTTT
CASSHPVPNYF
>TRBV7-9|TRBJ1-3|TRBD1|many
TGTGCCAGCGATCAGGGGGCCGGAAACACCATATATTTT
CASDQGAGNTIYF
>TRBV2|TRBJ2-4|NA|NA
TGTGCCAGCAGTGATGTGGGGGTGGACATTCAGTACTTC
CASSDVGVDIQYF
>TRBV28|TRBJ2-7|TRBD1|many
TGTGCCAGCAGTTTGGCCTGGGACAGAGACTACGAGCAGTACTTC
CASSLAWDRDYEQYF
>TRBV18|TRBJ2-1|TRBD1|NA
TGTGCCAGCTCACCGAGTAGGGACAGGCAGTTCTTC
CASSPSRDRQFF